This entry concerns a single T cell receptor (beta chain). It lacks a known antigen. No base quality information exists; no much larger clone differs at one position. This entry belongs to a study of control samples from healthy donors and cancer patients (dated by TCRdb to about 2020). Library preparation employed the immunoSEQ multiplex PCR assay. TCRdb provides this immuneACCESS table in a form limited to in-frame rearrangements. Some clones are lacking; in checked studies, under half of them reflect an unresolved V gene, and why the rest are absent is not known. This sample holds 75,000 to 100,000 clones; 85% to 90% were observed only once. The leading ten clones occupy 13% to 15% of the sample. The sequenced sample was blood. This TCR derives from a man aged 25 to 45 in good health.

The nucleotide sequence reads as follows: TGTGCCAGCAGTTTGAGACACCCTGCGGCGGAGCAGTACTTC. Protein translation: CASSLRHPAAEQYF. The rearranged segments are TRBV28 and TRBJ2-7; a confident D gene designation cannot be given. Reading from cysteine to phenylalanine, the CDR3 counts 14 amino acids. Only the CDR3 DNA is retained, 42 bases long and in frame from the first base. CDR1 and CDR2 (MDHEN, SYDVKM) derive from the germline V gene. Between the V and J ends, shortened by 3 bases and 7 bases respectively, the junction contains 16 bases.